This T cell receptor (beta chain) was recovered during a study of cytotoxic CD8 clonotypes in ibrutinib-treated CLL (dated by TCRdb to about 2021). Turning to the overall study: The cohort had ten to twelve relapsed/refractory and roughly 14 treatment-naive patients; 17 to 18 were IGHV unmutated. Patients were still on ibrutinib when every remission and progressive disease sample was collected. On average, each sample had approximately 260,000 productive templates and almost 95,000 productive rearrangements. Samples at response were collected after a median of about twelve months of treatment, with a range of about 6 to 40 months. Responses were partial in some 24 patients and complete in 2; after median approximately 69 months follow-up, around 14 stayed in remission and roughly twelve progressed. Cryopreserved peripheral blood mononuclear cells were collected before treatment, at response, and at either disease progression or sustained remission. Longitudinal samples were obtainable from about 30% of the 86 participants in the trial.

Between the V and J ends, shortened by 2 bases and 5 bases respectively, the junction contains 11 bases. CDR1 and CDR2, per the germline V gene, are SGHDT and YYEEEE. The CDR3 has 14 amino acids, counting the end cysteine and phenylalanine. Left in the record is the CDR3 DNA by itself, 42 bases read in frame from the first base. About this clone itself: Its antigen is still unknown. No base quality values were provided; no much bigger clone lies one nucleotide off.

The time point label corresponds to: progressive disease on ibrutinib. For TCR beta library preparation, roughly 2 micrograms of genomic DNA was extracted from cryopreserved PBMCs. Longitudinal blood samples from CLL patients on ibrutinib monotherapy underwent high-throughput TCR beta sequencing. The patients took part in an open-label, single-center phase 2 trial of ibrutinib monotherapy. A MiSeq instrument was used for deep resolution sequencing, which targeted depths ranging from 1 in 1 million up to 1 in 200,000 T cells, with coverage averaging 10x for each clonotype. TCR beta libraries were generated with the immunoSEQ hsTCRB Kit. On the study's bioinformatics: ImmunoSEQ Data Assistant and ImmunoSEQ Analyzer were used for data analysis, and V, D and J genes were assigned according to IMGT definitions. Clonality was computed as one minus normalized Shannon entropy of productive rearrangement frequencies, ranging from 0 to 1. Only overrepresented clonotypes making up at least 0.05% of the repertoire of each patient were included in the public clonotype analysis. Thirteen age-matched healthy donor repertoires from immuneACCESS served as clonality controls. The clones in this table, taken by TCRdb from immuneACCESS, are in-frame only. Not every clone is retained; where verified, under half of the shortfall comes from an unresolved V gene, and the cause of the rest is unknown. The V and J calls and clone size come from that table; D and trimming were worked out from the DNA. The sample data list approximately 160,000 clones, and around nine tenths of these were observed just once. The top ten clones comprise more than 2.5% of the sample.

Beyond this particular receptor, the publication reports: Public clonotypes were rare and either shrank or stayed stable during treatment, and the rise in clonality at ibrutinib response reflected expansion of private clonotypes. Sustained-remission and progressing patients did not have matched sampling times, and lymph node repertoires were not examined. Baseline clonality was found to be higher than that of age-matched healthy donors and was strongly correlated with circulating CD8+ T-cell counts. Clonality rose at ibrutinib response, remained stable during sustained remission, and dropped back toward baseline at progression.

This sequence was found in a human donor with chronic lymphocytic leukemia. The receptor chain draws on TRBV5-6 and TRBJ2-4, with the D assignment possibly TRBD1 or TRBD2, given 5 matching bases for each. Material: PBMCs, obtained at disease progression, from a patient treated with ibrutinib. The encoded CDR3 is CASSLEGWENIQYF. The DNA sequence is TGTGCCAGCAGCTTAGAGGGGTGGGAAAACATTCAGTACTTC. The entire variable domain, with the stretches around the CDR3 drawn from the reference TRBV5-6 and TRBJ2-4 proteins, is DAGVTQSPTHLIKTRGQQVTLRCSPKSGHDTVSWYQQALGQGPQFIFQYYEEEERQRGNFPDRFSGHQFPNYSSELNVNALLLGDSALYLCASSLEGWENIQYFGAGTRLSVL.